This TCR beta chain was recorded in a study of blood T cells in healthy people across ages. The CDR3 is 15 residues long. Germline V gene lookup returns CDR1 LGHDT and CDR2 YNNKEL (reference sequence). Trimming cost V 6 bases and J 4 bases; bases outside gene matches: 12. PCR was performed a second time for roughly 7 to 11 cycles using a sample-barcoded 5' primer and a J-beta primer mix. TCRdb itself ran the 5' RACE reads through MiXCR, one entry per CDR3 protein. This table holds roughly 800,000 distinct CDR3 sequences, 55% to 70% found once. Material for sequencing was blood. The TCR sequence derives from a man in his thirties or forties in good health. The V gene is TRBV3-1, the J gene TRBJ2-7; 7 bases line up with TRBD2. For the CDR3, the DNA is TGTGCCAGCAGTCCCGGACTAGAGGTAGGGTACGAGCAGTACTTC. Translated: CASSPGLEVGYEQYF.